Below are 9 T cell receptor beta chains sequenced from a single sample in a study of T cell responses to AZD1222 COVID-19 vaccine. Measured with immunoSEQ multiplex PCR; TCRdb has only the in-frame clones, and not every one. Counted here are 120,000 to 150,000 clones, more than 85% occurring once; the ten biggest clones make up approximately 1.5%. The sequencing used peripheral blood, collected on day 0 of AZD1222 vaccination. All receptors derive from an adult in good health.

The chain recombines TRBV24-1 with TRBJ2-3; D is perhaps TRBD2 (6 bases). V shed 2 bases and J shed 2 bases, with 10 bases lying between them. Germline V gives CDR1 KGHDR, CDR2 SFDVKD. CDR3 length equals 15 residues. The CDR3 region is CATSDSGTYTDTQYF. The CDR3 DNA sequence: TGTGCCACCAGTGATTCCGGGACTTACACAGATACGCAGTATTTT.

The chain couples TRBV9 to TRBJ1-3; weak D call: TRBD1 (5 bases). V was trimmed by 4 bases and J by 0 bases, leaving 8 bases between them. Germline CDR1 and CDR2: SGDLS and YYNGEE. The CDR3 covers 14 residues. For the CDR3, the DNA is TGTGCCAGCAGCCGGGACTACTCTGGAAACACCATATATTTT. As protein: CASSRDYSGNTIYF.

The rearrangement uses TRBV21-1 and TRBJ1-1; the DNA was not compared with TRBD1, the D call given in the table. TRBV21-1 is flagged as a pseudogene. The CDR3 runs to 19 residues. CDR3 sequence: CASSKAYVDRDIWYTEAFF. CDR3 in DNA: TGTGCCAGCAGCAAAGCTTATGTGGACAGGGATATTTGGTACACTGAAGCTTTCTTT.

This CDR3 is CASSSSSSAQENEQFF. Written as DNA, the CDR3 is TGTGCCAGCAGTTCCAGTTCCAGCGCACAAGAGAATGAGCAGTTCTTC. The V gene is TRBV6-5, the J gene TRBJ2-1; unclear D gene. The germline gives CDR1 MNHEY, CDR2 SVGAGI. V gave up 4 bases and J gave up 7 bases, with 20 bases separating them. The CDR3 has 16 residues.

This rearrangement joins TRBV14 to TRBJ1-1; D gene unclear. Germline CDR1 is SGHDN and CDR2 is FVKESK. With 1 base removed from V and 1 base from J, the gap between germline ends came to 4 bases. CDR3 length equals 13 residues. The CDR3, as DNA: TGTGCCAGCAGCCAAGGCTGGAACACTGAAGCTTTCTTT. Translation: CASSQGWNTEAFF. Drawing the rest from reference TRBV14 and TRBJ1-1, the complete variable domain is EAGVTQFPSHSVIEKGQTVTLRCDPISGHDNLYWYRRVMGKEIKFLLHFVKESKQDESGMPNNRFLAERTGGTYSTLKVQPAELEDSGVYFCASSQGWNTEAFFGQGTRLTVV.

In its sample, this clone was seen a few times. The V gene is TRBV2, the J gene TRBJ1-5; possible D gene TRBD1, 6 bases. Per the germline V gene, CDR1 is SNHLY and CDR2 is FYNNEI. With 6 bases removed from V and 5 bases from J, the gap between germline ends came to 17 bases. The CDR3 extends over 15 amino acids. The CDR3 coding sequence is TGTGCCAGCAGGGGGGACACTTCCTACTATCAGCCCCAGCATTTT. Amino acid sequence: CASRGDTSYYQPQHF.

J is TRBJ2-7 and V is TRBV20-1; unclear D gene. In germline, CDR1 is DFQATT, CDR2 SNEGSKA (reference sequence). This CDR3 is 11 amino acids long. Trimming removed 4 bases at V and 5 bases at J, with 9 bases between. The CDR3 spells CSANREDEQYF. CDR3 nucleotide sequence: TGCAGTGCTAATAGAGAGGACGAGCAGTACTTC.

The CDR3 DNA follows: TGTGCCAGCAGCTGGGGACTAGCGGGACTTCGGGACGAGCAGTACTTC. It encodes CASSWGLAGLRDEQYF. The genes are TRBV11-2 and TRBJ2-7; 13 bases agree with TRBD2. V was pared by 4 bases and J by 5 bases, with 8 bases of the junction left unmatched. The CDR3 length is 16 residues. Per the germline V gene, CDR1 is SGHAT and CDR2 is FQNNGV.

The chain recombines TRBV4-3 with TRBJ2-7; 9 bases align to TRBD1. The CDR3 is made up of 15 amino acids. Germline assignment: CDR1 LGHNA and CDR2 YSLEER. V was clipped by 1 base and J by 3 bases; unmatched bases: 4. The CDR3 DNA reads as TGCGCCAGCAGCCAAGCCGGGACAGGGATCTACGAGCAGTACTTC. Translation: CASSQAGTGIYEQYF.